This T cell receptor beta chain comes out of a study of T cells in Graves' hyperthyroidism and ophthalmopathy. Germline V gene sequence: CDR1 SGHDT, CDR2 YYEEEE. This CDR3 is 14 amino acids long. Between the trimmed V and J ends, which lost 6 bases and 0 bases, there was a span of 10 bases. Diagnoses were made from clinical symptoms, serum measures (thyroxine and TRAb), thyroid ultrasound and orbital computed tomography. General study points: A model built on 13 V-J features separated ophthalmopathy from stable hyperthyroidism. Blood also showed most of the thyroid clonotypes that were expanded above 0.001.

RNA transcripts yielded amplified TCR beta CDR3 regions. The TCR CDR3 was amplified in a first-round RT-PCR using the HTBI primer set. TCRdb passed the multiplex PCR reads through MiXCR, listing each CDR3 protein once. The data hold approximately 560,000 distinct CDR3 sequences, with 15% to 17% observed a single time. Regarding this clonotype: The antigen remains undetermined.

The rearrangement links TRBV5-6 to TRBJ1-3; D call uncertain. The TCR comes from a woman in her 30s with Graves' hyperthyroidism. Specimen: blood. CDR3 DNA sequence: TGTGCCAGCACCGTTGGCAACTCTGGAAACACCATATATTTT. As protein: CASTVGNSGNTIYF.